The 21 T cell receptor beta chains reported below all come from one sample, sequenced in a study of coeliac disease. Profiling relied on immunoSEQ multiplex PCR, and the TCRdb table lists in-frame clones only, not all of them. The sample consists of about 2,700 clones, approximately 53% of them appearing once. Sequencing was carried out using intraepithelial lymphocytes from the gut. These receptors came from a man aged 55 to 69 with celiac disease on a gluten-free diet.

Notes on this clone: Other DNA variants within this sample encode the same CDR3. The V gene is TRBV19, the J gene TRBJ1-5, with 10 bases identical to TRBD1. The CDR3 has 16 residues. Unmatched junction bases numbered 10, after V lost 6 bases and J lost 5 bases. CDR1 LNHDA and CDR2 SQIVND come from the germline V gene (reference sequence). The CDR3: CASSRPPGQGHQPQHF. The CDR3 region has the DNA TGTGCCAGTAGCCGACCTCCGGGACAGGGGCATCAGCCCCAGCATTTT.

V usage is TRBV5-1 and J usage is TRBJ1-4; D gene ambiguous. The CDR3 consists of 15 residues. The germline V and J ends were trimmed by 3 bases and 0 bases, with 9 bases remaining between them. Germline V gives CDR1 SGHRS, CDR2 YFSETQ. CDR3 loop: CASSSDTSTNEKLFF. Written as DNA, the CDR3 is TGCGCCAGCAGCTCAGACACTTCAACTAATGAAAAACTGTTTTTT.

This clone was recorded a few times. CDR3 sequence reads: CAISDIQGGSYEQYF. CDR3 in DNA: TGTGCCATCAGTGATATACAGGGGGGCTCCTACGAGCAGTACTTC. The genes are TRBV10-3 and TRBJ2-5; 8 bases fit TRBD1. TRBJ2-7 explains the end of the DNA better; the J call may be wrong. Germline CDR1 and CDR2: ENHRY and SYGVKD. There are 15 residues in the CDR3.

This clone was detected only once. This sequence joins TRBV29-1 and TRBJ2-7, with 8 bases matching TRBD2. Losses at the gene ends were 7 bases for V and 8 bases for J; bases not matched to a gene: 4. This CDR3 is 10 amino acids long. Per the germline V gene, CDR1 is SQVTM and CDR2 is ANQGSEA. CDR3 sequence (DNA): TGCAGCGCGGGGGGGGGAAAGCAGTACTTC. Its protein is CSAGGGKQYF.

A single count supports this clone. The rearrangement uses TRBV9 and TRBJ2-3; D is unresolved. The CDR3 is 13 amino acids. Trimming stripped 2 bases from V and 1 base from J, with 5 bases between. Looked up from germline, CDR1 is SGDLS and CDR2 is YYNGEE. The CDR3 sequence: CASSVGGTDTQYF. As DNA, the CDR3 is TGTGCCAGCAGCGTTGGAGGCACAGATACGCAGTATTTT.

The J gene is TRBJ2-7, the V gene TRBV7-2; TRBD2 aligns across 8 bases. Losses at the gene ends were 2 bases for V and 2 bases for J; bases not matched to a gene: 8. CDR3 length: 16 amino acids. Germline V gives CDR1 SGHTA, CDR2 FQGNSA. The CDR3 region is CASSLTLSGRAYEQYF. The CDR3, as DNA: TGTGCCAGCAGCTTAACCCTCTCCGGGAGGGCCTACGAGCAGTACTTC.

In DNA, the CDR3 is TGCGCCAGCAGCTGGAAGGGACTAGCTGAGGGGGAGACCCAGTACTTC. This gives the protein CASSWKGLAEGETQYF. The J gene is TRBJ2-5, the V gene TRBV5-1; 9 bases agree with TRBD2. Germline loops: CDR1 SGHRS, CDR2 YFSETQ. Trimming removed 3 bases from V and 5 bases from J; junction bases left unmatched: 11. This CDR3 comprises 16 residues.

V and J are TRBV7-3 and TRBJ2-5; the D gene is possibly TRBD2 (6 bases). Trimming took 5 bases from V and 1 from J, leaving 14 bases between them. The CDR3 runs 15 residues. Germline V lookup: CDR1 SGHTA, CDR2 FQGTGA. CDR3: CASSRGDSTQETQYF. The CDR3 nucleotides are TGTGCCAGCAGCCGAGGGGACTCGACCCAAGAGACCCAGTACTTC. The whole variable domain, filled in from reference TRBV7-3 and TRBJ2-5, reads GAGVSQTPSNKVTEKGKYVELRCDPISGHTALYWYRQSLGQGPEFLIYFQGTGAADDSGLPNDRFFAVRPEGSVSTLKIQRTERGDSAVYLCASSRGDSTQETQYFGPGTRLLVL.

CDR3 residues: CASSIDRDSGYGYTF. The CDR3 bases are TGTGCCAGTAGTATTGACAGGGATTCTGGGTATGGCTACACCTTC. This sequence joins TRBV19 and TRBJ1-2; 7 bases are a match to TRBD1. Trimming at V came to 3 bases and at J to 5 bases, leaving 9 bases not matched to a gene. Looked up from germline, CDR1 is LNHDA and CDR2 is SQIVND (reference sequence). The CDR3 covers 15 residues. Based on the CDR3 plus reference TRBV19 and TRBJ1-2, the full variable domain is DGGITQSPKYLFRKEGQNVTLSCEQNLNHDAMYWYRQDPGQGLRLIYYSQIVNDFQKGDIAEGYSVSREKKESFPLTVTSAQKNPTAFYLCASSIDRDSGYGYTFGSGTRLTVV.

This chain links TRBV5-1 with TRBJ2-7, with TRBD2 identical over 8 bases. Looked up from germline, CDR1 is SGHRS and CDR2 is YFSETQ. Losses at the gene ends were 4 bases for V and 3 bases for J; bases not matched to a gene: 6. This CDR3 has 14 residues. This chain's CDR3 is CASSLSGAIYEQYF. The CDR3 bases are TGCGCCAGCAGCCTTAGCGGGGCCATCTACGAGCAGTACTTC.

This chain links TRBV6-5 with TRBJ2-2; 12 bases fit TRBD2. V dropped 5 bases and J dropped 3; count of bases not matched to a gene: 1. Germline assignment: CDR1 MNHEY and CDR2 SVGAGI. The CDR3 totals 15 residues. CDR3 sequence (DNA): TGTGCCAGCAGTAGGACTAGCGGGGACACCGGGGAGCTGTTTTTT. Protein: CASSRTSGDTGELFF.

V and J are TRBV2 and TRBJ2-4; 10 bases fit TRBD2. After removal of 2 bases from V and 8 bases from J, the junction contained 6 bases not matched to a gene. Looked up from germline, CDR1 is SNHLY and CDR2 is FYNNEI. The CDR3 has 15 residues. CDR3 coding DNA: TGTGCCAGCAGTGAACGTCTAGCGGGAGTGGACATTCAGTACTTC. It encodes CASSERLAGVDIQYF.

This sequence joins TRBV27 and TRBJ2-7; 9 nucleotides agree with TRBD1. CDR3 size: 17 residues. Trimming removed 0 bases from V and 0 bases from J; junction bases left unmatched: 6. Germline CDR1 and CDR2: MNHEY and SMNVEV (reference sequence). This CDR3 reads CASSLSRGQGSSYEQYF. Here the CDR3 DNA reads TGTGCCAGCAGTTTATCAAGGGGACAGGGTAGCTCCTACGAGCAGTACTTC.

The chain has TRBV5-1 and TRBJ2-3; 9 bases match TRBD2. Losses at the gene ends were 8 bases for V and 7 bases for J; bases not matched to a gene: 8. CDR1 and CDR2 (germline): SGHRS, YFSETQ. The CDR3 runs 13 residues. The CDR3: CASKRGEQYTQYF. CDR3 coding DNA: TGCGCCAGTAAGCGGGGGGAACAATATACGCAGTATTTT.

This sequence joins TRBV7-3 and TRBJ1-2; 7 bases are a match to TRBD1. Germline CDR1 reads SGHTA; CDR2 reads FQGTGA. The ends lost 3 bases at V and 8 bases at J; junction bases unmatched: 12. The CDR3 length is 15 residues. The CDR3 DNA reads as TGTGCCAGCAGCTTCACAGGGGAAGCTTTACGCGGCTACACCTTC. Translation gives CASSFTGEALRGYTF.

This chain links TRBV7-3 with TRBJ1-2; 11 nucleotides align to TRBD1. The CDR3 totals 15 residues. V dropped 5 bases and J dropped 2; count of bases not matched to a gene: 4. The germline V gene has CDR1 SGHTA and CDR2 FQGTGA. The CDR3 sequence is CASSPGTGGNYGYTF. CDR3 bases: TGTGCCAGCAGCCCGGGGACAGGGGGAAACTATGGCTACACCTTC.

The DNA of the CDR3 is TGCAGCGGGGGACAGGAAGATGGCTACACCTTC. This codes for CSGGQEDGYTF. This sequence joins TRBV29-1 and TRBJ1-2; TRBD1 matches at 8 bases. The V and J ends lost 7 bases and 6 bases, in that order; junction bases with no gene match: 4. The CDR3 has 11 amino acids. Germline values: CDR1 SQVTM, CDR2 ANQGSEA.

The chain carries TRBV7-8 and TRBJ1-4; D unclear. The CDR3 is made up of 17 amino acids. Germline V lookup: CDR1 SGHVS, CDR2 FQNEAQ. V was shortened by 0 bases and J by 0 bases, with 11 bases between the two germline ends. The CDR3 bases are TGTGCCAGCAGCTTAGCGCCACAGCTTGCAACTAATGAAAAACTGTTTTTT. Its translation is CASSLAPQLATNEKLFF.

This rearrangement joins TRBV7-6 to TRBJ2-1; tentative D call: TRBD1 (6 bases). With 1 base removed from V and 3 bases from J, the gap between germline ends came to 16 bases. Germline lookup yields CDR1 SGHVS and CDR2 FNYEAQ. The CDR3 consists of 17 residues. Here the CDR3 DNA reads TGTGCCAGCAGCTTAGGCCATTCGGGACAACTCTACAATGAGCAGTTCTTC. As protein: CASSLGHSGQLYNEQFF.

The CDR3 region has the DNA TGTGCCAGCAGTCTACAGGGGGCTTCCTACGAGCAGTACTTC. This encodes CASSLQGASYEQYF. The J gene is TRBJ2-7, the V gene TRBV6-5, with TRBD1 matching over 9 bases. The CDR3 is made up of 14 amino acids. V shed 5 bases and J 1 base; nucleotides not matched to a gene: 3. Germline V lookup: CDR1 MNHEY, CDR2 SVGAGI.

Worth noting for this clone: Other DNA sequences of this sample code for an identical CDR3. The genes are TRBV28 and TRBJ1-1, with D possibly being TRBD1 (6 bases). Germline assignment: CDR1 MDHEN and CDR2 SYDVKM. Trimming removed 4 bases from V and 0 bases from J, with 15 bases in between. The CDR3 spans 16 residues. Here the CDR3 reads CASSSTRTALNTEAFF. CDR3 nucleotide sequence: TGTGCCAGCAGTTCAACCAGGACAGCCTTGAACACTGAAGCTTTCTTT.